The present entry profiles one T cell receptor beta chain with its context. The sample originates from a study of PD-L1 blockade in urothelial cancer. For the study at large: Patients went on atezolizumab in the mid-2010s, receiving 1,200 mg intravenously every 3 weeks. Blood yielded a median of around 150,000 T cells per sample.

A spike-in of synthetic TCR analog templates was added to each PCR. Data came from immunoSEQ multiplex PCR; TCRdb stores just in-frame clones and leaves some out. The sample lists about 50,000 clones, 79% occurring once. Germline trimming cut 5 bases from V and 2 bases from J; bases unmatched to any gene: 8. The germline CDR1 and CDR2 sequences are SGHTA and FQGNSA. CDR3 size: 16 residues. Time point denoted: pretreatment peripheral blood. The chain carries TRBV7-2 and TRBJ2-7, with TRBD2 identical over 11 bases. Sequenced here: PBMCs, sampled around atezolizumab (anti-PD-L1) treatment. This clonotype was obtained from a man aged 65 to 79 with urothelial cancer. DNA of the CDR3: TGTGCCAGCAGCCGTCGGACTAGCGGGCTCGCCTACGAGCAGTACTTC. This encodes CASSRRTSGLAYEQYF. The whole variable domain, remainder taken from reference TRBV7-2 and TRBJ2-7, is GAGVSQSPSNKVTEKGKDVELRCDPISGHTALYWYRQSLGQGLEFLIYFQGNSAPDKSGLPSDRFSAERTGGSVSTLTIQRTQQEDSAVYLCASSRRTSGLAYEQYFGPGTRLTVT.